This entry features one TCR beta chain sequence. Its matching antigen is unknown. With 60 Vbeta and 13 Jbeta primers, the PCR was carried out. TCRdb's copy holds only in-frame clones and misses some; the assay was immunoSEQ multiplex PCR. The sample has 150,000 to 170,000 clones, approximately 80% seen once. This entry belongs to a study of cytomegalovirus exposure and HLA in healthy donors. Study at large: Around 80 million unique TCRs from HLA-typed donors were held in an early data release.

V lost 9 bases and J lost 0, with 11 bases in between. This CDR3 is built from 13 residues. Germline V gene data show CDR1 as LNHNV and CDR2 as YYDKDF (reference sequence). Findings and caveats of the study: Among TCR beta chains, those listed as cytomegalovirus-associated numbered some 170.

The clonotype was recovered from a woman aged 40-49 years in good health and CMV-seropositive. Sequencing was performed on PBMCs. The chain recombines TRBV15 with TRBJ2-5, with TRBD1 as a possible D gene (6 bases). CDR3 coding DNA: TGTGCCACTGAGGGACACAACCAAGAGACCCAGTACTTC. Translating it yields CATEGHNQETQYF.